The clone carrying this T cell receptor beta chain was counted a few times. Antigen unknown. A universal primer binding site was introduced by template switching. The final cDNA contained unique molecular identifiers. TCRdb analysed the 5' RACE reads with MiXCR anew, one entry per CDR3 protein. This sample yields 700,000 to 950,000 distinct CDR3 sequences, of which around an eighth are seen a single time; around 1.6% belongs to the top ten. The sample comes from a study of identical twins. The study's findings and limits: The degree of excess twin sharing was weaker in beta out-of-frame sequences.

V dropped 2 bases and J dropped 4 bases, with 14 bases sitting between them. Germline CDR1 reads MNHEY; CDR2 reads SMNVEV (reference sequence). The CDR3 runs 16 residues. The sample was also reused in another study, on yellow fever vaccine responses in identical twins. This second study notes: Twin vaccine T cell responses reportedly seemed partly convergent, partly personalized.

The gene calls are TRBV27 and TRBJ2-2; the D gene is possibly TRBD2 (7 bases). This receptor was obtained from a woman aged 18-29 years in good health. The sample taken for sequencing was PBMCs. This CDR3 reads CASSLGRRGPTGELFF. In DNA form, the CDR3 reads TGTGCCAGCAGTTTAGGGCGGCGGGGGCCCACCGGGGAGCTGTTTTTT.